A selection of T cell receptor beta chains follows, all from one sample in a study of T cell repertoires in aging, cancer and after chemotherapy. TCRdb itself ran the multiplex PCR reads through MiXCR, one entry per CDR3 protein. The sample shows thousands of distinct CDR3 sequences, about 50% of them seen only once. Sequencing input: blood. The receptors originated from a human donor with a solid tumor. CDR3s include the opening cysteine and the closing phenylalanine or tryptophan. D genes are given only for firm matches. Size tells how often a clone was seen (once, few, many) or the class of an expanded clone, and some rows leave it out.

CDR3 DNA,CDR3 protein,D gene,J gene,clone size,V gene
TGTGCCAGCAGTTACTCCAGCACTAATTCACCCCTCCACTTT,CASSYSSTNSPLHF,NA,TRBJ1-6,NA,TRBV6-5
TGTGCCAGCAGTTACCCAATTCGCGGGAGTAAGATATCCTACGAGCAGTACTTC,CASSYPIRGSKISYEQYF,TRBD2,TRBJ2-7,NA,TRBV6-6
TGCAGTGCTGGGGGGGCGGTGAACACTGAAGCTTTCTTT,CSAGGAVNTEAFF,NA,TRBJ1-1,few,TRBV20-1
TGTGCCAGTAGTGTACCAGGTCGACCCTATGGCTACACCTTC,CASSVPGRPYGYTF,NA,TRBJ1-2,NA,TRBV19
TGCAGTGCTAGAGAGAGAGCTAGCGGTTCCTACGAGCAGTACTTC,CSARERASGSYEQYF,TRBD2,TRBJ2-7,NA,TRBV20-1
TGTGCCAGCAGCGTCTCTGGGGCCAACGTCCTGACTTTC,CASSVSGANVLTF,NA,TRBJ2-6,NA,TRBV9
TGCAGTGCGTACCCACAACCGCCGCTCGCACCGGGACAGGGTGTCCCCGGGGAGCTGTTTTTT,CSAYPQPPLAPGQGVPGELFF,TRBD1,TRBJ2-2,NA,TRBV20-1
TGCGCCAGCAGCCAAGACGTAAGACAGGGGTGGGACGAGCAGTACTTC,CASSQDVRQGWDEQYF,TRBD1,TRBJ2-7,NA,TRBV4-1
TGCGCCAGCAGCCTCGGCCCGGCGGATGGCTACACCTTC,CASSLGPADGYTF,NA,TRBJ1-2,few,TRBV5-1
TGTGCTAGTGCCCCCCCCGGGACAGGGTCGGGTGAAGCTTTCTTT,CASAPPGTGSGEAFF,TRBD1,TRBJ1-1,NA,TRBV12-5
TGTGCCAGCATAGGGGAGAGGGATCAGCCCCAGCATTTT,CASIGERDQPQHF,NA,TRBJ1-5,NA,TRBV27
TGCAGTGCTAGACTACAAGACAGACTTTCACCCCTCCACTTT,CSARLQDRLSPLHF,NA,TRBJ1-6,NA,TRBV20-1
TGTGCCAGCAGCTTGGCCGGGGTCTTGTACGATTTCCGTAACACCGGGGAGCTGTTTTTT,CASSLAGVLYDFRNTGELFF,NA,TRBJ2-2,NA,TRBV5-5
TGTGCCATCAGTGAGTCGGAGGGAACCTACGAGCAGTACTTC,CAISESEGTYEQYF,NA,TRBJ2-7,NA,TRBV10-3
TGTGCCAGCTCACCAGATAGTCGGATCTATGGCTACACCTTC,CASSPDSRIYGYTF,NA,TRBJ1-2,NA,TRBV18
TGTGCCACCAGCAGAGATAGGGGACTGGGCAATGAGCAGTTCTTC,CATSRDRGLGNEQFF,NA,TRBJ2-1,NA,TRBV15
TGTGCCAGCTCACCCCAGGGGACAGGGACAAACACTGAAGCTTTCTTT,CASSPQGTGTNTEAFF,TRBD1,TRBJ1-1,NA,TRBV18
TGTGCCAGCAGCCGCGGCCCACTCTGGGGCAGTGAGCAGTTCTTC,CASSRGPLWGSEQFF,NA,TRBJ2-1,NA,TRBV11-2
TGCAGTGCTAGAGATAGGCAGGGGGCTGTCAATCAGCCCCAGCATTTT,CSARDRQGAVNQPQHF,TRBD1,TRBJ1-5,NA,TRBV20-1
TGTGCCAGCAGCTTGGTGGACACAACTAATGAAAAACTGTTTTTT,CASSLVDTTNEKLFF,NA,TRBJ1-4,few,TRBV5-5
TGCAGCGTTGAAGATTACGGCCTGGGGGCGCCCTACGAGCAGTACTTC,CSVEDYGLGAPYEQYF,NA,TRBJ2-7,NA,TRBV29-1
TGTGCCAGCAGTGGGGTGGGCCCCTACGAGCAGTACTTC,CASSGVGPYEQYF,NA,TRBJ2-7,few,TRBV6-1
TGTGCCAGCAGCTTAGATCCACTCGCTAATGAAAAACTGTTTTTT,CASSLDPLANEKLFF,NA,TRBJ1-4,few,TRBV11-2
TGTGCCAGCAGTTTGGGGGGCGGGGATGGCTACACCTTC,CASSLGGGDGYTF,NA,TRBJ1-2,few,TRBV27
TGTGCCAGCAGCTTAGGCCACCCCAACACCGGGGAGCTGTTTTTT,CASSLGHPNTGELFF,NA,TRBJ2-2,few,TRBV7-9
TGTGCCAGTAGTAGAGTTGACTACAACTTATACAATGAGCAGTTCTTC,CASSRVDYNLYNEQFF,NA,TRBJ2-1,NA,TRBV19
TGCGCCAGCAGCTTGGATCGGGACGAGCAGTACTTC,CASSLDRDEQYF,NA,TRBJ2-7,NA,TRBV5-1
TGCGCCGCGGGAGATCTAGCGGGAGCCTCCCTTTACGAGCAGTACTTC,CAAGDLAGASLYEQYF,TRBD2,TRBJ2-7,NA,TRBV10-1
TGTGCCACCAGTGAGTCCGCAGCTAACTATGGCTACACCTTC,CATSESAANYGYTF,NA,TRBJ1-2,few,TRBV24-1
TGCAGTGCTAGAGATGGGAGGACAGGGGGGAGGGAGCAGTACTTC,CSARDGRTGGREQYF,TRBD1,TRBJ2-7,NA,TRBV20-1
TGTGCCAGCAGCCCTTTCGACAGGGATAACACTGAAGCTTTCTTT,CASSPFDRDNTEAFF,TRBD1,TRBJ1-1,NA,TRBV28
TGTGCCAGCACCGGAGCAAGCACTGAAGCTTTCTTT,CASTGASTEAFF,NA,TRBJ1-1,NA,TRBV6-6
TGTGCCAGCAGCTCCCTTACCAAGGAGCAGTTCTTC,CASSSLTKEQFF,NA,TRBJ2-1,NA,TRBV7-9
TGTGCCAGTAGTTTGGGACTAGCGGTCTCCTACGAGCAGTACTTC,CASSLGLAVSYEQYF,TRBD2,TRBJ2-7,few,TRBV19
TGCGCCAGCAATGGGCTAGCGGGAGGCCCAGATACGCAGTATTTT,CASNGLAGGPDTQYF,TRBD2,TRBJ2-3,NA,TRBV5-1
TGTGCCAGCACGGGAACGGGAGTGGAGACCCAGTACTTC,CASTGTGVETQYF,NA,TRBJ2-5,NA,TRBV6-5
TGTGCCAGCAGCTTAGGTAGAGGCGCGGTATTAAGCGAGCAGTACTTC,CASSLGRGAVLSEQYF,NA,TRBJ2-7,NA,TRBV7-6
TGTGCCAGCAGTTCCCTAAGGGGGCAGCCCAGTGAAAAACTGTTTTTT,CASSSLRGQPSEKLFF,TRBD1,TRBJ1-4,NA,TRBV27